This is a list of T cell receptor beta chains from one sample in a study of technical replicates of blood from a few donors. The repertoire was sequenced with immunoSEQ multiplex PCR; TCRdb's copy has only in-frame clones and lacks some. In the table there are more than 75,000 clones, about 90% of which are singletons. The material sequenced was T cells isolated from PBMCs. These receptors were obtained from a human donor in good health. The CDR3 runs from the conserved cysteine through the conserved F or W. Fields, in order: CDR3 protein, CDR3 DNA, D gene, clone size, V gene, J gene. The D gene is left open where the match is weak. Rows give clone size only sometimes, using once, few, many, or a class for an expanded clone.

CDR3 protein: CASSYGAPSSYEQYF
CDR3 DNA: TGTGCCAGCAGTTACGGGGCCCCCAGCTCCTACGAGCAGTACTTC
D gene: -
clone size: -
V gene: TRBV6-5
J gene: TRBJ2-7

CDR3 protein: CASGPSHRVNEQFF
CDR3 DNA: TGTGCTAGTGGTCCCAGCCACCGGGTTAACGAGCAGTTCTTC
D gene: -
clone size: -
V gene: TRBV12-5
J gene: TRBJ2-1

CDR3 protein: CASRPQGTAGNTIYF
CDR3 DNA: TGTGCCAGCAGACCTCAGGGGACCGCTGGAAACACCATATATTTT
D gene: -
clone size: -
V gene: TRBV27
J gene: TRBJ1-3

CDR3 protein: CASSETGGRVDGYTF
CDR3 DNA: TGCGCCAGCAGCGAAACAGGGGGCAGGGTAGATGGCTACACCTTC
D gene: TRBD1
clone size: -
V gene: TRBV5-1
J gene: TRBJ1-2

CDR3 protein: CASSLSGYNEQFF
CDR3 DNA: TGTGCCAGCAGCTTATCCGGCTACAATGAGCAGTTCTTC
D gene: -
clone size: -
V gene: TRBV11-2
J gene: TRBJ2-1

CDR3 protein: CASSMGRSEQFF
CDR3 DNA: TGTGCCAGTAGTATGGGCAGAAGCGAGCAGTTCTTC
D gene: -
clone size: -
V gene: TRBV19
J gene: TRBJ2-1

CDR3 protein: CASSPMRDRARNEQFF
CDR3 DNA: TGTGCCAGCAGTCCCATGCGGGACAGGGCCCGCAATGAGCAGTTCTTC
D gene: TRBD1
clone size: -
V gene: TRBV28
J gene: TRBJ2-1

CDR3 protein: CASSSRPGSDAFF
CDR3 DNA: TGTGCCAGCAGTTCCCGACCCGGGAGTGATGCCTTCTTT
D gene: -
clone size: -
V gene: TRBV6-6
J gene: TRBJ1-1

CDR3 protein: CASSIEGPQQGSETQYF
CDR3 DNA: TGTGCCAGTAGTATAGAAGGCCCCCAACAGGGATCAGAGACCCAGTACTTC
D gene: -
clone size: once
V gene: TRBV19
J gene: TRBJ2-5

CDR3 protein: CASSEAGQQYF
CDR3 DNA: TGTGCCAGCAGTGAGGCGGGTCAGCAGTACTTC
D gene: -
clone size: -
V gene: TRBV6-1
J gene: TRBJ2-7

CDR3 protein: CASSLGKPYEQYF
CDR3 DNA: TGTGCCAGCAGCCTCGGGAAGCCCTACGAGCAGTACTTC
D gene: -
clone size: -
V gene: TRBV5-4
J gene: TRBJ2-7

CDR3 protein: CASSFGIGAYNEQFF
CDR3 DNA: TGTGCCAGCAGTTTTGGTATAGGGGCCTACAATGAGCAGTTCTTC
D gene: -
clone size: -
V gene: TRBV27
J gene: TRBJ2-1

CDR3 protein: CSASPRNEQYF
CDR3 DNA: TGCAGTGCTAGCCCCAGGAACGAGCAGTACTTC
D gene: -
clone size: -
V gene: TRBV20-1
J gene: TRBJ2-7

CDR3 protein: CASRPGSVAYEQYF
CDR3 DNA: TGTGCCAGCAGACCAGGTTCGGTGGCCTACGAGCAGTACTTC
D gene: -
clone size: -
V gene: TRBV6-6
J gene: TRBJ2-7